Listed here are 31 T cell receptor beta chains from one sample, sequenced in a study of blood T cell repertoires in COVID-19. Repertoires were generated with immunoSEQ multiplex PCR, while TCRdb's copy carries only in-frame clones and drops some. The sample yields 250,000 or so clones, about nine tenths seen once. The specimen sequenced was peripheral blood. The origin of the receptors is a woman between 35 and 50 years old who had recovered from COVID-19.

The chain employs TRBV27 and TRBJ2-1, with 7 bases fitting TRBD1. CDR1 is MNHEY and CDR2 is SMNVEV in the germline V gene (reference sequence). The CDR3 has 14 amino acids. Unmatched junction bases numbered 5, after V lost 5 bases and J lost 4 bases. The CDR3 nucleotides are TGTGCCAGCAGTCCCTGGGACAGTTACAATGAGCAGTTCTTC. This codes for CASSPWDSYNEQFF.

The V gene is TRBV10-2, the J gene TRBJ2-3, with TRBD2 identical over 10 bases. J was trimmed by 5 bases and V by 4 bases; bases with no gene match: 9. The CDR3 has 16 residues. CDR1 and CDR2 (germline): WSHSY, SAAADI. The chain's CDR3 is CASSGLAGEGGDTQYF. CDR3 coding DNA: TGCGCCAGCAGTGGTCTAGCGGGAGAGGGAGGAGATACGCAGTATTTT.

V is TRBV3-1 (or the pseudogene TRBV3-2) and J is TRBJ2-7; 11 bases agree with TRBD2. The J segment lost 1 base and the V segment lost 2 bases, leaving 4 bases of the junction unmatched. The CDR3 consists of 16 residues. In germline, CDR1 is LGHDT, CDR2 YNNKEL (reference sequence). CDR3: CASSQLASGRSYEQYF. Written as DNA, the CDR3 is TGTGCCAGCAGCCAACTAGCTAGCGGGAGGTCCTACGAGCAGTACTTC.

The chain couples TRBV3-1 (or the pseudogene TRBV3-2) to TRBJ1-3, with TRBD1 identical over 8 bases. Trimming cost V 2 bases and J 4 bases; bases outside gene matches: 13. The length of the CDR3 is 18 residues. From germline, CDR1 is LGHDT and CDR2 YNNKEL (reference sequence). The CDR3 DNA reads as TGTGCCAGCAGCCAACGCCACCCGCGGGACAGGATGGGAAACACCATATATTTT. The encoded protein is CASSQRHPRDRMGNTIYF.

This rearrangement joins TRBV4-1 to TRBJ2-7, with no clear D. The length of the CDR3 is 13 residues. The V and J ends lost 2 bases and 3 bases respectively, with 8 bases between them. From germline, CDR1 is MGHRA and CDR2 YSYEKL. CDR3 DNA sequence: TGCGCCAGCAGCCAAAGGTACAGCTACGAGCAGTACTTC. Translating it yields CASSQRYSYEQYF.

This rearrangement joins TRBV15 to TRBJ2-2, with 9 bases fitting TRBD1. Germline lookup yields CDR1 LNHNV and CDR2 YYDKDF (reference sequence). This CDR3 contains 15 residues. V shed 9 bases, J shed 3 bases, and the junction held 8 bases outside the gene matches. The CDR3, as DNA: TGTGCCACGAGAGCCGGGACAGGGTACACCGGGGAGCTGTTTTTT. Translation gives CATRAGTGYTGELFF.

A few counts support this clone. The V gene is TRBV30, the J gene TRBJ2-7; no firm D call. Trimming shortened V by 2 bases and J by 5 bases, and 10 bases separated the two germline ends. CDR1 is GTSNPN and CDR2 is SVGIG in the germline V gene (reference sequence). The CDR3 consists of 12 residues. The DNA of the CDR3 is TGTGCCTGGAGTATGAGCAACGACGAGCAGTACTTC. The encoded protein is CAWSMSNDEQYF.

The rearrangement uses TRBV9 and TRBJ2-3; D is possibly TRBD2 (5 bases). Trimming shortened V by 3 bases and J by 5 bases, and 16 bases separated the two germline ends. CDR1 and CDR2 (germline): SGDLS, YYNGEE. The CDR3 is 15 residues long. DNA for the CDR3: TGTGCCAGCAGCGGGGGTGAGGCGGCGGGAGATACGCAGTATTTT. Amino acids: CASSGGEAAGDTQYF.

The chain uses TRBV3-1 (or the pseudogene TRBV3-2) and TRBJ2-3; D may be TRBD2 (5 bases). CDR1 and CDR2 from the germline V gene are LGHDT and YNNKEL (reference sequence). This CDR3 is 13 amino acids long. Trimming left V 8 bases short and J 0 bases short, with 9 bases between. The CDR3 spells CASASPSTDTQYF. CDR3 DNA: TGTGCCAGCGCTAGCCCTAGCACAGATACGCAGTATTTT.

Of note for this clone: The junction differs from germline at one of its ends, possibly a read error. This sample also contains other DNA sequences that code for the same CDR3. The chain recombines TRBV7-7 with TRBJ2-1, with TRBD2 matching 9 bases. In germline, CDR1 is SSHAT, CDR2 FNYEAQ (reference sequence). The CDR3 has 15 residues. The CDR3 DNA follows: TGTGCTAGCAGCAATAGCGGGAGCTCCTACAATGAGCAGTTCTTC. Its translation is CASSNSGSSYNEQFF.

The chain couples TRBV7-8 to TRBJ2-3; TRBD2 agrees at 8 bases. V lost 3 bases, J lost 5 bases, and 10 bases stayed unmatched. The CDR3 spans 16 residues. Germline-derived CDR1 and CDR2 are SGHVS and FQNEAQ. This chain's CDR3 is CASSFGPAGVVDTQYF. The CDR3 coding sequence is TGTGCCAGCAGCTTTGGCCCAGCGGGAGTCGTAGATACGCAGTATTTT.

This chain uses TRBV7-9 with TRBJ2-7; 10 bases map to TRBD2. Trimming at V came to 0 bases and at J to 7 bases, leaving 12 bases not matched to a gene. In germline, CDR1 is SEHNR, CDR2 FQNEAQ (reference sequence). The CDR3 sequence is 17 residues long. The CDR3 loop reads CASSLAFPSGSSGEQYF. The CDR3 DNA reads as TGTGCCAGCAGCTTAGCTTTTCCTAGCGGGAGCAGTGGTGAGCAGTACTTC. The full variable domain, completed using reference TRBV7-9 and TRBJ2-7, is DTGVSQNPRHKITKRGQNVTFRCDPISEHNRLYWYRQTLGQGPEFLTYFQNEAQLEKSRLLSDRFSAERPKGSFSTLEIQRTEQGDSAMYLCASSLAFPSGSSGEQYFGPGTRLTVT.

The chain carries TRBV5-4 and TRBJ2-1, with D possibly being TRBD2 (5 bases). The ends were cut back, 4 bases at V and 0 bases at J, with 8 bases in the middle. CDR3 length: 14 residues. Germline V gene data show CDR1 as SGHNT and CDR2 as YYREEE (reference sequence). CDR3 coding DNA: TGTGCCAGCAGCGAAAGCGGCTCCTACAATGAGCAGTTCTTC. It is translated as CASSESGSYNEQFF.

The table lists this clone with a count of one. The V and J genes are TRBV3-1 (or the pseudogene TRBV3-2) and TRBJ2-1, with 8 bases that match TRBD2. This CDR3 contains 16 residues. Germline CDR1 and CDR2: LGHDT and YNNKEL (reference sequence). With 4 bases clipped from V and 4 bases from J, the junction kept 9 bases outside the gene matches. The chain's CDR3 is CASSPPGREVYNEQFF. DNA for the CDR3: TGTGCCAGCAGCCCCCCGGGGCGGGAGGTATACAATGAGCAGTTCTTC.

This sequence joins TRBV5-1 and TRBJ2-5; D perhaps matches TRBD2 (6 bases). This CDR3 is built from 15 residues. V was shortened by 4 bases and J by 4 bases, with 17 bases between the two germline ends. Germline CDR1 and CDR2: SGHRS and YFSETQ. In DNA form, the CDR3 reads TGCGCCAGCAGCCCCGGGGATAAGGGACTAGAGACCCAGTACTTC. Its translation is CASSPGDKGLETQYF. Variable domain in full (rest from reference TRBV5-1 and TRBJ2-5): KAGVTQTPRYLIKTRGQQVTLSCSPISGHRSVSWYQQTPGQGLQFLFEYFSETQRNKGNFPGRFSGRQFSNSRSEMNVSTLELGDSALYLCASSPGDKGLETQYFGPGTRLLVL.

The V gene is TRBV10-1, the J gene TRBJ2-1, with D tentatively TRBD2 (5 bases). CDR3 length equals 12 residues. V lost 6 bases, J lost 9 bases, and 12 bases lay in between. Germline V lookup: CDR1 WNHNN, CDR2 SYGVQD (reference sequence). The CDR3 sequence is CASRGVGGEQFF. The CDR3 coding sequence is TGCGCCAGCAGGGGAGTAGGAGGTGAGCAGTTCTTC.

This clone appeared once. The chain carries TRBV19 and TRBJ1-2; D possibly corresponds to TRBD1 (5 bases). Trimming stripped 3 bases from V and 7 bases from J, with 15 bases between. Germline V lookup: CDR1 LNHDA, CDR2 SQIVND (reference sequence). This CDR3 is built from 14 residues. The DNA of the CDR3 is TGTGCCAGTAGTATCTTCGCGGATCAGGGTGGCTACACCTTC. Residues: CASSIFADQGGYTF.

Here the CDR3 reads CASSSLAAPGAYEQYF. The CDR3 DNA sequence: TGTGCCAGCAGTTCTTTGGCAGCTCCAGGGGCCTACGAGCAGTACTTC. V is TRBV27 and J is TRBJ2-7, with a possible D match to TRBD1 (6 bases). The ends were cut back, 4 bases at V and 2 bases at J, with 18 bases in the middle. Germline V gene lookup returns CDR1 MNHEY and CDR2 SMNVEV (reference sequence). The CDR3 has 16 amino acids.

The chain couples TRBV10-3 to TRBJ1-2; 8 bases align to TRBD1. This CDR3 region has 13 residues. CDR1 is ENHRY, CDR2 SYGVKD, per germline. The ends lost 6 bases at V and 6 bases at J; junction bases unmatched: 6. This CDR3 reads CAIRWEQGDGYTF. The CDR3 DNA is TGTGCCATCAGGTGGGAACAGGGGGATGGCTACACCTTC.

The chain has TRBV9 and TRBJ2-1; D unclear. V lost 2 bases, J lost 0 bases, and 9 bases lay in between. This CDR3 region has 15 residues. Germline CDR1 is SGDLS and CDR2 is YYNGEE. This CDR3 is CASSVFRSSYNEQFF. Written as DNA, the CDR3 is TGTGCCAGCAGCGTCTTTCGGAGCTCCTACAATGAGCAGTTCTTC.

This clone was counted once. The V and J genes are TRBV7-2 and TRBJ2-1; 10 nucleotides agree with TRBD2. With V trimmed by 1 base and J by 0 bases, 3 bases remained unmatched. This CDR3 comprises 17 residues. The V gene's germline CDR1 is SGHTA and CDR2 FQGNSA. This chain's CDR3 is CASSLVASGSSYNEQFF. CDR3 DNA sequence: TGTGCCAGCAGCTTAGTTGCTAGCGGGAGCTCCTACAATGAGCAGTTCTTC.

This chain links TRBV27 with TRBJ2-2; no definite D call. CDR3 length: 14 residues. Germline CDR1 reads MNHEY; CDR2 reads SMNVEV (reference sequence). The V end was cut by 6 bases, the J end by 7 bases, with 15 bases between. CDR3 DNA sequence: TGTGCCAGCAGGCCCCAGGCTGGTTTCGGGGAGCTGTTTTTT. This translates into CASRPQAGFGELFF.

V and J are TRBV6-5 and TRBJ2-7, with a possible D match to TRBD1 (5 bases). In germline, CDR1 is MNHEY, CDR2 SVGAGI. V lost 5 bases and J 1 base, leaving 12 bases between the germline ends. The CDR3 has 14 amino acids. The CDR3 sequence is CASSRGPMSYEQYF. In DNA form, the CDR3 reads TGTGCCAGCAGTAGGGGTCCCATGTCCTACGAGCAGTACTTC.

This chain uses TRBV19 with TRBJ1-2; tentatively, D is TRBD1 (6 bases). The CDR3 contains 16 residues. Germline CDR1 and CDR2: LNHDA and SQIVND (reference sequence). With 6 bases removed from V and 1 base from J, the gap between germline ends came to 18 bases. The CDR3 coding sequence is TGTGCCAGTAGCCGCGGACAGTTAGGTATTAACTATGGCTACACCTTC. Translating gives CASSRGQLGINYGYTF.

The CDR3 nucleotides are TGTGCCAGCAGTAGCATGACCGGGACTAGCGGGAATTACAATGAGCAGTTCTTC. It yields the protein CASSSMTGTSGNYNEQFF. The chain recombines TRBV6-2 or TRBV6-3 with TRBJ2-1; TRBD2 aligns across 13 bases. Germline values: CDR1 MNHEY, CDR2 SVGEGT. Losses at the gene ends were 5 bases for V and 4 bases for J; bases not matched to a gene: 11. This CDR3 is 18 amino acids long.

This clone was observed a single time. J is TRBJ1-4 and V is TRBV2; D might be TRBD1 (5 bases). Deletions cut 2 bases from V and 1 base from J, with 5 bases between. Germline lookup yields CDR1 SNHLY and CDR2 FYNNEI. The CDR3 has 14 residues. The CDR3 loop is CASSEQGTNEKLFF. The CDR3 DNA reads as TGTGCCAGCAGTGAACAGGGAACTAATGAAAAACTGTTTTTT.

CDR3 region: CASSYDPGGTEAFF. As DNA, the CDR3 is TGTGCCAGCAGTTACGACCCCGGGGGAACTGAAGCTTTCTTT. This sequence joins TRBV6-6 and TRBJ1-1, with D maybe TRBD1 (5 bases). Trimming left V 2 bases short and J 5 bases short, with 12 bases between. The CDR3 runs to 14 residues. Germline V CDR1 and CDR2: MNHNY, SVGAGI (reference sequence).

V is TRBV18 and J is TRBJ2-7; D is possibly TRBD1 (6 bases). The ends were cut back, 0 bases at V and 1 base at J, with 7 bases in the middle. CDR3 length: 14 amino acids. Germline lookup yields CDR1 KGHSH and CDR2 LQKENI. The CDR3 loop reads CASSPPGQSYEQYF. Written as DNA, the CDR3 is TGTGCCAGCTCACCACCGGGACAATCCTACGAGCAGTACTTC.

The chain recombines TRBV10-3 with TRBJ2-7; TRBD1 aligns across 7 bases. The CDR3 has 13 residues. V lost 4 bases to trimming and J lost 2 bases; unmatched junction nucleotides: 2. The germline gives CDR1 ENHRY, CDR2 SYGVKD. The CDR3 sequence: CAISGQGAYEQYF. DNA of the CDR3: TGTGCCATCAGTGGACAGGGCGCCTACGAGCAGTACTTC.

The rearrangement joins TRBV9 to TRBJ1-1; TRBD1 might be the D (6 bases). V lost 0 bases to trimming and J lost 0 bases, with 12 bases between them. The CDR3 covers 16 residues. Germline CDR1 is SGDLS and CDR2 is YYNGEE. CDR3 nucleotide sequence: TGTGCCAGCAGCGTAGACGCCGGGACACTGAACACTGAAGCTTTCTTT. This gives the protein CASSVDAGTLNTEAFF.

CDR3 loop: CASSRGLVNTEAFF. The CDR3 coding sequence is TGTGCCAGCAGCAGGGGGCTGGTGAACACTGAAGCTTTCTTT. The chain links TRBV9 to TRBJ1-1, with 7 bases aligning to TRBD1. V was pared by 4 bases and J by 0 bases, with 3 bases of the junction left unmatched. The CDR3 loop spans 14 amino acids. Germline lookup yields CDR1 SGDLS and CDR2 YYNGEE. The full variable domain, rest sourced from reference TRBV9 and TRBJ1-1, is DSGVTQTPKHLITATGQRVTLRCSPRSGDLSVYWYQQSLDQGLQFLIQYYNGEERAKGNILERFSAQQFPDLHSELNLSSLELGDSALYFCASSRGLVNTEAFFGQGTRLTVV.